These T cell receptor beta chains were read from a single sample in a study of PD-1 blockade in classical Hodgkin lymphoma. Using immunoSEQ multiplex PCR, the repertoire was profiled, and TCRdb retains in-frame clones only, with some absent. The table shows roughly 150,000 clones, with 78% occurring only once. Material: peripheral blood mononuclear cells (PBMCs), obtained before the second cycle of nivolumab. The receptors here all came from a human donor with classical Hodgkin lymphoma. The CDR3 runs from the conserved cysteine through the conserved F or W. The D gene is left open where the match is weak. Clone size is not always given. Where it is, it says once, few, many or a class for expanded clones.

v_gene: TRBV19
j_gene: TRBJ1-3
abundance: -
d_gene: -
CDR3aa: CAASRGGADGNTIYF
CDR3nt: TGTGCCGCTTCTAGGGGAGGGGCAGATGGAAACACCATATATTTT

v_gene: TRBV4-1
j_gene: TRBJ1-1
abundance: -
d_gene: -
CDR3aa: CASSQGDTLNTEAFF
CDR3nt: TGCGCCAGCAGCCAAGGGGACACCTTGAACACTGAAGCTTTCTTT

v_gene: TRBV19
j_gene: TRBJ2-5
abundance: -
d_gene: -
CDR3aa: CASSRRQVTETQYF
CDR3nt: TGTGCCAGTAGCCGACGACAGGTAACAGAGACCCAGTACTTC

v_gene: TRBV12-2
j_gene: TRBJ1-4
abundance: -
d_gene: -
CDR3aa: CASRLAGSRTRREKLFF
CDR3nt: TGTGCAAGTCGCTTAGCGGGATCGAGGACGAGACGGGAAAAACTGTTTTTT

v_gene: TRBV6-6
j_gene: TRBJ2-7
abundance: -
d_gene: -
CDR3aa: CASSFGDSYEQYF
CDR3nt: TGTGCCAGCAGTTTTGGAGACTCCTACGAGCAGTACTTC

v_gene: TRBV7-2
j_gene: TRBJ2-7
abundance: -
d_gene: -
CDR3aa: CASSLDRDGAYEQYF
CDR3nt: TGTGCCAGCAGCTTAGACCGGGACGGGGCCTACGAGCAGTACTTC

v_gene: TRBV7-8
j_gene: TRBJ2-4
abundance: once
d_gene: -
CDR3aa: CASSLKFGWQPGDIQYF
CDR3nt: TGTGCCAGCAGCTTAAAATTTGGTTGGCAGCCCGGGGACATTCAGTACTTC

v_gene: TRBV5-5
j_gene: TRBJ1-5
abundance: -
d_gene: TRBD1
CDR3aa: CASSLIGTGPQHF
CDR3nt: TGTGCCAGCAGCTTGATTGGGACAGGGCCCCAGCATTTT

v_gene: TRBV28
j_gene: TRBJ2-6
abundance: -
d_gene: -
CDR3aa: CASSLSWGGANVLTF
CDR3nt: TGTGCCAGCAGTTTATCGTGGGGTGGGGCCAACGTCCTGACTTTC

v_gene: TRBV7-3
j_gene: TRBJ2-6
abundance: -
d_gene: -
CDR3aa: CASSPGRSGANVLTF
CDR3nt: TGTGCCAGCAGCCCGGGGCGCTCTGGGGCCAACGTCCTGACTTTC

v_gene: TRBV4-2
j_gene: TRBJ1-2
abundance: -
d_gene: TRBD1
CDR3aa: CASSSRQGIVTF
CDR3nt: TGTGCCAGCAGCTCGCGACAGGGAATAGTCACCTTC